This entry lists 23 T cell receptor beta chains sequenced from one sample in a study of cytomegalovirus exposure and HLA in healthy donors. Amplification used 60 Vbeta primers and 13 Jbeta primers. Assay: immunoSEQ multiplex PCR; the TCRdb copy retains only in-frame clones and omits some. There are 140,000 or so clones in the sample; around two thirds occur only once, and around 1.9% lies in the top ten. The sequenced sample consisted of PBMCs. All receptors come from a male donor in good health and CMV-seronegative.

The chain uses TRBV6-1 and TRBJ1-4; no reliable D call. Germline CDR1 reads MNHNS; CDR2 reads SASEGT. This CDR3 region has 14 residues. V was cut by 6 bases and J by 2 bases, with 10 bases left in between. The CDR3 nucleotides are TGTGCCAGCAGGATAGGCGGCACTAATGAAAAACTGTTTTTT. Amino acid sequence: CASRIGGTNEKLFF.

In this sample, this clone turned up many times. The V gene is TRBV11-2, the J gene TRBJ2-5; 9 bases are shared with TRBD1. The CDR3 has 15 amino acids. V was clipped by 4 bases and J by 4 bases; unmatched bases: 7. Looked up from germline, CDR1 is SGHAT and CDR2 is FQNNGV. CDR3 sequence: CASSSGTGWPETQYF. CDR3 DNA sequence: TGTGCCAGCAGCTCCGGGACAGGGTGGCCAGAGACCCAGTACTTC.

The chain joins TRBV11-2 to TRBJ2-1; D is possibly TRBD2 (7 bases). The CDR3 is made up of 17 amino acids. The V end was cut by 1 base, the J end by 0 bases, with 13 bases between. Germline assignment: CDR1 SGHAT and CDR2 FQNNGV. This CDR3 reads CASSLAAGASSYNEQFF. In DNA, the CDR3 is TGTGCCAGCAGCTTAGCGGCGGGGGCAAGCTCCTACAATGAGCAGTTCTTC. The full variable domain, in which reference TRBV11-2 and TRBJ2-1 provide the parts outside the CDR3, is EAGVAQSPRYKIIEKRQSVAFWCNPISGHATLYWYQQILGQGPKLLIQFQNNGVVDDSQLPKDRFSAERLKGVDSTLKIQPAKLEDSAVYLCASSLAAGASSYNEQFFGPGTRLTVL.

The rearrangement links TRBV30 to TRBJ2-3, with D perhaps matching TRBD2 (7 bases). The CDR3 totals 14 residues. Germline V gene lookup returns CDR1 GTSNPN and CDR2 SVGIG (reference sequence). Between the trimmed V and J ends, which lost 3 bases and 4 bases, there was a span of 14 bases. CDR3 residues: CAWRGTGRADTQYF. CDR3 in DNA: TGTGCCTGGAGGGGCACAGGGAGGGCAGATACGCAGTATTTT. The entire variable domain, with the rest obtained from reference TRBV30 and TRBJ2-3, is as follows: SQTIHQWPATLVQPVGSPLSLECTVEGTSNPNLYWYRQAAGRGLQLLFYSVGIGQISSEVPQNLSASRPQDRQFILSSKKLLLSDSGFYLCAWRGTGRADTQYFGPGTRLTVL.

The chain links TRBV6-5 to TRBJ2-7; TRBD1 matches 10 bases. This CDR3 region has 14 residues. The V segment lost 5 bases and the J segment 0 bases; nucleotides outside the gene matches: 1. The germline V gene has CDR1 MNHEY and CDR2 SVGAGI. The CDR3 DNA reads TGTGCCAGCAGTCGGACAGGGGGCTCCTACGAGCAGTACTTC. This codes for CASSRTGGSYEQYF.

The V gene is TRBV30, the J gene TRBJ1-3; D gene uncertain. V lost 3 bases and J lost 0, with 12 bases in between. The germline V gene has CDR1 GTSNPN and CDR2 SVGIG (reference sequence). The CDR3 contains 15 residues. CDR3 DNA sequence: TGTGCCTGGAGGCATAAGGGAGACTCTGGAAACACCATATATTTT. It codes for CAWRHKGDSGNTIYF.

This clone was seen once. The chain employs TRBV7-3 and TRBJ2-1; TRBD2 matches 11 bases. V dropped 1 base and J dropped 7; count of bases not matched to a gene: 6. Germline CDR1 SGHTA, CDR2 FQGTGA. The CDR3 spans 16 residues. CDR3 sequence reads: CASSLRASGGSNEQFF. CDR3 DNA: TGTGCCAGCAGCTTAAGGGCTAGCGGGGGGTCGAATGAGCAGTTCTTC.

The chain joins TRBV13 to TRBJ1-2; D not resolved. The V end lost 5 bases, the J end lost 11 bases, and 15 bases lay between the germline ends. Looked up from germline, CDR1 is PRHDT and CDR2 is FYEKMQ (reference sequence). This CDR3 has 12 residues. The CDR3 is CASSPNRGGYTF. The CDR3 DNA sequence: TGTGCCAGCAGCCCAAACCGGGGTGGTTACACCTTC.

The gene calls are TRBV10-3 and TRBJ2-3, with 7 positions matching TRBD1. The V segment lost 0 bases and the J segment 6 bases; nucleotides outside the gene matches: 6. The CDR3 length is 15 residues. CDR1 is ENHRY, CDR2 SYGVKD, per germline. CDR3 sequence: CAISESTGWTDTQYF. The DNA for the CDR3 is TGTGCCATCAGTGAGTCGACAGGGTGGACGGATACGCAGTATTTT.

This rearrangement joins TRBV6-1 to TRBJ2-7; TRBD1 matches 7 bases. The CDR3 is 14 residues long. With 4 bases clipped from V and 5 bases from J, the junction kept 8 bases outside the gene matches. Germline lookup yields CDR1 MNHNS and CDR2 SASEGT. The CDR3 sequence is CASSAQGFFNEQYF. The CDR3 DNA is TGTGCCAGCAGTGCACAGGGGTTCTTCAACGAGCAGTACTTC.

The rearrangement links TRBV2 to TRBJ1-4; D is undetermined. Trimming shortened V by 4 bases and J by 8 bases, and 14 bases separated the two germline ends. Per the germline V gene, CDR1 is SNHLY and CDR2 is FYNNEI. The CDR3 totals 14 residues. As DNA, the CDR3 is TGTGCCAGCAGTGTTGAGAGGCCGTCAGAAAAACTGTTTTTT. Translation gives CASSVERPSEKLFF.

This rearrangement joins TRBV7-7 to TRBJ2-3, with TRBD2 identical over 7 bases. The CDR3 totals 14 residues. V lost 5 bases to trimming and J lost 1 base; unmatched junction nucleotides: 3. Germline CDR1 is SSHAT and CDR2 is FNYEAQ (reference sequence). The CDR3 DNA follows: TGTGCCAGCAGCCCTCGGGGGGGCACAGATACGCAGTATTTT. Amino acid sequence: CASSPRGGTDTQYF. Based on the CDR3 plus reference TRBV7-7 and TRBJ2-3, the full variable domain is GAGVSQSPRYKVTKRGQDVTLRCDPISSHATLYWYQQALGQGPEFLTYFNYEAQPDKSGLPSDRFSAERPEGSISTLTIQRTEQRDSAMYRCASSPRGGTDTQYFGPGTRLTVL.

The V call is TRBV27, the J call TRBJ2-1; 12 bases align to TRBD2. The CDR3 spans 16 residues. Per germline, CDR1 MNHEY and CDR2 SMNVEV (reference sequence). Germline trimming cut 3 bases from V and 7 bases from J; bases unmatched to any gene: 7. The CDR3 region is CASSFLLAGGGNEQFF. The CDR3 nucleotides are TGTGCCAGCAGTTTCCTACTAGCGGGGGGAGGAAATGAGCAGTTCTTC.

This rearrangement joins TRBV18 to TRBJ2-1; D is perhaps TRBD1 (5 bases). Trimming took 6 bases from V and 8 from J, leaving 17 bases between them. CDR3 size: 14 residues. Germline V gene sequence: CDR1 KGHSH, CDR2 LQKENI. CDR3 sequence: CASSPSAAGYEQFF. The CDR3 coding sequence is TGTGCCAGCTCCCCCTCGGCTGCAGGGTATGAGCAGTTCTTC.

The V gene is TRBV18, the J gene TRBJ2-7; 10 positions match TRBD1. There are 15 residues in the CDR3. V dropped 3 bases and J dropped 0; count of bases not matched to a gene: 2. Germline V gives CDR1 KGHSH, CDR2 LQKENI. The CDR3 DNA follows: TGTGCCAGCTCACCTGGGACAGGGGCCTCCTACGAGCAGTACTTC. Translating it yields CASSPGTGASYEQYF.

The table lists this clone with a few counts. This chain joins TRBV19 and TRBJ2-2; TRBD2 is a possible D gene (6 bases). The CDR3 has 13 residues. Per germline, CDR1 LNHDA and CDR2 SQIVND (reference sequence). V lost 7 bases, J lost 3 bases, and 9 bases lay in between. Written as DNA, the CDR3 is TGTGCCAGTATAGGGGACTACACCGGGGAGCTGTTTTTT. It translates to CASIGDYTGELFF.

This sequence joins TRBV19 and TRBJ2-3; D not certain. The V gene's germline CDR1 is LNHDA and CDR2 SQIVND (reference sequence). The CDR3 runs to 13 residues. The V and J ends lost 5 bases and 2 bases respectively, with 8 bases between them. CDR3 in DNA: TGTGCCAGTAGTGAGCCGTCCACAGATACGCAGTATTTT. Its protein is CASSEPSTDTQYF.

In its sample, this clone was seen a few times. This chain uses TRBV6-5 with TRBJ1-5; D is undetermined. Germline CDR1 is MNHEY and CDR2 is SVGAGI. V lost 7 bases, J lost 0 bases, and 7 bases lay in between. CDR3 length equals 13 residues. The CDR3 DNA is TGTGCCAGCACCGGGTATAGCAATCAGCCCCAGCATTTT. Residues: CASTGYSNQPQHF.

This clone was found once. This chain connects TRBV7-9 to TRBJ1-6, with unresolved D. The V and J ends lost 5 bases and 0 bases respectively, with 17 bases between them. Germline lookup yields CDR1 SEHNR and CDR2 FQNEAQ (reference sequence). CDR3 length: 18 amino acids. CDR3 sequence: CASSIAGIPSSYNSPLHF. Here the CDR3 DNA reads TGTGCCAGCAGCATCGCCGGGATACCGAGCTCCTATAATTCACCCCTCCACTTT.

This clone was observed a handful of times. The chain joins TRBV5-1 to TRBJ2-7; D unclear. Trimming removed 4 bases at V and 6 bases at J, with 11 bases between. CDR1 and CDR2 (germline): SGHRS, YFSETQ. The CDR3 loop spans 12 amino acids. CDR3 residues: CASSPGPSEQYF. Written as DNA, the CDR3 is TGCGCCAGCAGCCCTGGGCCCTCCGAGCAGTACTTC.

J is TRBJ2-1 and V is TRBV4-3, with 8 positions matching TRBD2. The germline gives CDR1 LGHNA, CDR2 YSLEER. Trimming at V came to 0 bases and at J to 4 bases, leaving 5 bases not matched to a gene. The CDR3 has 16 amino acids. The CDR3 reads CASSQEQAGVYNEQFF. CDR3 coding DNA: TGCGCCAGCAGCCAAGAGCAAGCGGGAGTTTACAATGAGCAGTTCTTC.

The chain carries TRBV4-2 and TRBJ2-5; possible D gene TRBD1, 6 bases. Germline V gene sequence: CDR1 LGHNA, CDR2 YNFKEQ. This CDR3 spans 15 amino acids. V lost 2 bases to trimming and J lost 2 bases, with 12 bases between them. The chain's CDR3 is CASSQNTGQQETQYF. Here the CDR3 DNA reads TGTGCCAGCAGCCAAAACACAGGGCAGCAAGAGACCCAGTACTTC.

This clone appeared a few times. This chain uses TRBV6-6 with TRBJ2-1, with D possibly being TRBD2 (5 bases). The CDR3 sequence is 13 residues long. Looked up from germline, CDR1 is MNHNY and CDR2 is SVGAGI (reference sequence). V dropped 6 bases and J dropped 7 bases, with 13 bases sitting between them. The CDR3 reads CASSYGSGNEQFF. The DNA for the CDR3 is TGTGCCAGCAGCTATGGTTCGGGGAATGAGCAGTTCTTC.